This T cell receptor beta chain appears in the sequencing data of a study of shared clonotypes between healthy human individuals. CDR3 length equals 14 residues. The V gene lost 6 bases and the J gene lost 8 bases, with 16 bases spanning the gap. In germline, CDR1 is MDHEN, CDR2 SYDVKM. Assay: immunoSEQ multiplex PCR; the TCRdb copy retains only in-frame clones and omits some. The repertoire holds about 1 million clones, with around 74% as singletons. This receptor was identified in a man between 18 and 35 years old in good health. Sample: memory CD4+ T cells sorted from blood. The subset: CD45RA-negative fraction. V gene TRBV28 combines with J gene TRBJ1-4, with D unclear. CDR3 in amino acids: CASSLVSTAEKLFF. The CDR3 coding sequence is TGTGCCAGCAGCCTCGTATCAACCGCCGAAAAACTGTTTTTT.